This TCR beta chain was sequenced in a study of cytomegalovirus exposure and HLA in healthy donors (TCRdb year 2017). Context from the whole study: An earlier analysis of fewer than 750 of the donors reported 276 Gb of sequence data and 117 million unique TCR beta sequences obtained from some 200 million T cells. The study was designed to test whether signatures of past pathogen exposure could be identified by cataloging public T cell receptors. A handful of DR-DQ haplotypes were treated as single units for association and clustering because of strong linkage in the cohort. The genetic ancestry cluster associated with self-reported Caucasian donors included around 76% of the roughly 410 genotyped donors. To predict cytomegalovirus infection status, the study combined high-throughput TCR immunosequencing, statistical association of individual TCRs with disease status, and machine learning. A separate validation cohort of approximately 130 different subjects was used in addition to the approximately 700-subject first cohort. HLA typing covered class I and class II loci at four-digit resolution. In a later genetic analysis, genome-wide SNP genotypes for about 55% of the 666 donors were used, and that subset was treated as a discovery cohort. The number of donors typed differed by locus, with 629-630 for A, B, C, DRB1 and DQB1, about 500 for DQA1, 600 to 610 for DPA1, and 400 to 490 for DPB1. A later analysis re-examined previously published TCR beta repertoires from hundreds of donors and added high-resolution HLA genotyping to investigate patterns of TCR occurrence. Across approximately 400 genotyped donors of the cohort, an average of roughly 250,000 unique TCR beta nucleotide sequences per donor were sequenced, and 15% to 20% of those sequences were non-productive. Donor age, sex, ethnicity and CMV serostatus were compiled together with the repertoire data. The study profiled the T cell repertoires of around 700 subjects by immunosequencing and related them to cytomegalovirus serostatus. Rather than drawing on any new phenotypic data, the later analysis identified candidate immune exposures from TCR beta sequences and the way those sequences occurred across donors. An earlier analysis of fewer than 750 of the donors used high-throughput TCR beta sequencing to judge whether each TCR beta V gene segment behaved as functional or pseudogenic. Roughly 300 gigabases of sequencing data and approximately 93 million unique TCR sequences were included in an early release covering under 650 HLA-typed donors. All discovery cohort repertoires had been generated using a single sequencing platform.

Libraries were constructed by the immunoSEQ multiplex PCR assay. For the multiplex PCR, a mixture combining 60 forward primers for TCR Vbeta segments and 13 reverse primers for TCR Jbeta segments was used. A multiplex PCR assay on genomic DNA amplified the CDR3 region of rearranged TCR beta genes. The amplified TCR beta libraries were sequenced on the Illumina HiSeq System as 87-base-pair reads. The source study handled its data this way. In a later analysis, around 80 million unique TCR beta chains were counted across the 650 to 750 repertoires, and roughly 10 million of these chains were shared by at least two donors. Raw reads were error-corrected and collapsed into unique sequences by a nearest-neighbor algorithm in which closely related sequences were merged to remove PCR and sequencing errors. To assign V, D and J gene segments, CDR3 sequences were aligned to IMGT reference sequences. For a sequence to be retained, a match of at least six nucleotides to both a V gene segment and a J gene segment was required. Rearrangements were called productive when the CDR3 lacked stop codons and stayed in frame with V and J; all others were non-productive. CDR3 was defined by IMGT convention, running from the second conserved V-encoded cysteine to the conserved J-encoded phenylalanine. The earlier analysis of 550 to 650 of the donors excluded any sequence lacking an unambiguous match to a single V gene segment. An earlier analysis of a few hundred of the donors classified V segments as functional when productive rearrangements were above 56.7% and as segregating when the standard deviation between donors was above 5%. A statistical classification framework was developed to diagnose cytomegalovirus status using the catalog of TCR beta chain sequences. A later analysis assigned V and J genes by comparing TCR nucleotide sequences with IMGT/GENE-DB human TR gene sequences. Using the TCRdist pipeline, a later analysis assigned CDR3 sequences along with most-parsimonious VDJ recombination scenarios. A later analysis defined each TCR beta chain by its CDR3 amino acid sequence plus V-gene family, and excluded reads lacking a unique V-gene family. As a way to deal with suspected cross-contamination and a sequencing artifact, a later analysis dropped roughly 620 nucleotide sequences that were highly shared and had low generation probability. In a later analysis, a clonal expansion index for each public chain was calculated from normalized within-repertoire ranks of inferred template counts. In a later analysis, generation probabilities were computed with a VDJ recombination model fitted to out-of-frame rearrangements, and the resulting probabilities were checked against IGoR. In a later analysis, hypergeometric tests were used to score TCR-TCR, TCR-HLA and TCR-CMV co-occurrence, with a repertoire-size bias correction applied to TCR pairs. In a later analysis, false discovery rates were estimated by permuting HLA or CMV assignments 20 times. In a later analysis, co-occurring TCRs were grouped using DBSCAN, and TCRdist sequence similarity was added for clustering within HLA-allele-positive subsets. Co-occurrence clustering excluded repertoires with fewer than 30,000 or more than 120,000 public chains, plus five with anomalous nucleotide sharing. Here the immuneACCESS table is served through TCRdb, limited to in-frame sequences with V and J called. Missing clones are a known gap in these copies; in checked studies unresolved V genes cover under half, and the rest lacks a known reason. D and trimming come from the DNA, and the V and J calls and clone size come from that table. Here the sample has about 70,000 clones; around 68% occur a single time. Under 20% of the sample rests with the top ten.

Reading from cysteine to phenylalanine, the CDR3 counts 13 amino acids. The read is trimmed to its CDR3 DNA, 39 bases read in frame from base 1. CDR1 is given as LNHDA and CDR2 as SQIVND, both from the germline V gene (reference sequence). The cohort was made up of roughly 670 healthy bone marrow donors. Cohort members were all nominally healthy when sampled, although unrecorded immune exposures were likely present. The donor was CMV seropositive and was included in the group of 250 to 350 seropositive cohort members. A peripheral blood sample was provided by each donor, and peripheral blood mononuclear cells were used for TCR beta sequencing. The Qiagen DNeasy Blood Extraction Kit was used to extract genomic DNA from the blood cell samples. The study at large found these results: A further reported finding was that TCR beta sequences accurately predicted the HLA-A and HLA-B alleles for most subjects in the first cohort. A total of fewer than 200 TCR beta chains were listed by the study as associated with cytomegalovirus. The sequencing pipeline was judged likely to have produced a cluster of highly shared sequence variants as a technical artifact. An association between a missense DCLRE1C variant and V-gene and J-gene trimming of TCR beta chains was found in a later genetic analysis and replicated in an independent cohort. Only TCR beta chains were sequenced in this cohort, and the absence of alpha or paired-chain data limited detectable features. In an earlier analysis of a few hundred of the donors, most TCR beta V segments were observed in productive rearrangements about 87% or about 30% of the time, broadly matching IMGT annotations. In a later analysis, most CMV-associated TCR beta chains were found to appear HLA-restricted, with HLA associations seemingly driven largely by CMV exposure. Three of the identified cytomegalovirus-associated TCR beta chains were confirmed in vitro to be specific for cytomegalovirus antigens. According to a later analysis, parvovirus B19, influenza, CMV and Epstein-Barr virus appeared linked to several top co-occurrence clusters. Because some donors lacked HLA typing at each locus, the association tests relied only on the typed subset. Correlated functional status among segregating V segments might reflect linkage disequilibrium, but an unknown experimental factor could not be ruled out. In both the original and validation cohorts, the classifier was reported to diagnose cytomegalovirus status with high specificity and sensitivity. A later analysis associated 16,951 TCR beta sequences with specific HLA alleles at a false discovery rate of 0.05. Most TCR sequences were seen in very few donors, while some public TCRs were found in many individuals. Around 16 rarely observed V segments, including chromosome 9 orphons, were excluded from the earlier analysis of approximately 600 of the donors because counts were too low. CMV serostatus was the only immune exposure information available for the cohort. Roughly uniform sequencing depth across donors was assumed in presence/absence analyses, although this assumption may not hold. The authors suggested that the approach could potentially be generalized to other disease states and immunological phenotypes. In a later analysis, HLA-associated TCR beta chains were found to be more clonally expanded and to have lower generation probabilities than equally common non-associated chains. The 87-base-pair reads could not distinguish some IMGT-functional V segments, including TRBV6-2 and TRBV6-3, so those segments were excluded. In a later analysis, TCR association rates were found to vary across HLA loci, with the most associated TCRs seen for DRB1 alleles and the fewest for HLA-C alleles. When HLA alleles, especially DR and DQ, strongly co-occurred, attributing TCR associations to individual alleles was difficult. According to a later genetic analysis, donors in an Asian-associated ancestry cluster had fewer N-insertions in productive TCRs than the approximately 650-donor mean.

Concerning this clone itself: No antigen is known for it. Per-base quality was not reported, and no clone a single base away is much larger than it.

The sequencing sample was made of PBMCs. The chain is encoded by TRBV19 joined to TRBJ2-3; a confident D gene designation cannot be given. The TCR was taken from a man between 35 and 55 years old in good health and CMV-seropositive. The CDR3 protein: CVSKPSGTDTQYF. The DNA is TGTGTTAGTAAGCCATCGGGCACAGATACGCAGTATTTT.